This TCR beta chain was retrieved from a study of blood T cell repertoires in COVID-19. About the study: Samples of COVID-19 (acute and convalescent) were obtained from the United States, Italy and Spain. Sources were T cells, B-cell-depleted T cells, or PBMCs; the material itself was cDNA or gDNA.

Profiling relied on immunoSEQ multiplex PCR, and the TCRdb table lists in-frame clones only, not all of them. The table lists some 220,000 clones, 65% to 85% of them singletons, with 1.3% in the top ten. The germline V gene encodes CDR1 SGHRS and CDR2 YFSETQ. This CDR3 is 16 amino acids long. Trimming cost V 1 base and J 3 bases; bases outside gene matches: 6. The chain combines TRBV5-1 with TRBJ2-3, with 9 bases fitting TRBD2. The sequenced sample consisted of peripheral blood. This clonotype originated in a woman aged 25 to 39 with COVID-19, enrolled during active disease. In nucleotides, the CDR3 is TGCGCCAGCAGCTTGTTTTCCGGACTAGCGACAGATACGCAGTATTTT. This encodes CASSLFSGLATDTQYF.